These T cell receptor beta chains were read from a single sample in a study of T cell responses to AZD1222 COVID-19 vaccine. Here immunoSEQ multiplex PCR was the method, and the copy in TCRdb shows in-frame clones only, minus some. Of roughly 60,000 clones in the sample, approximately 80% are singletons; the top ten hold over 3%. Sequencing was performed on peripheral blood, taken 28 days after the second AZD1222 dose. These receptors originate from an adult who received the AZD1222 COVID-19 vaccine. Both conserved end residues are part of each CDR3. Each record gives: CDR3 DNA, CDR3 protein, J gene, D gene, V gene, clone size. A D gene is named only where the DNA matches it firmly. A clone size is listed for some rows: how often the clone was seen (once, few, many), or a class if it is expanded.

cdr3_nt: TGTGCCAGTACTGAGCGAAGCGAGCAGTACTTC
cdr3_aa: CASTERSEQYF
j_call: TRBJ2-7
d_call: -
v_call: TRBV28
clone_size: -

cdr3_nt: TGCGCCAGCAGCTCGGGGACAGGGGAGGGGCCCCAGCATTTT
cdr3_aa: CASSSGTGEGPQHF
j_call: TRBJ1-5
d_call: TRBD1
v_call: TRBV5-1
clone_size: -

cdr3_nt: TGTGCCAGCAGCTCGGACAGGGGTAGATACGAGCAGTACTTC
cdr3_aa: CASSSDRGRYEQYF
j_call: TRBJ2-7
d_call: TRBD1
v_call: TRBV13
clone_size: -

cdr3_nt: TGTGCCAGCAGTTACAAGGGCGCGGAGACCCAGTACTTC
cdr3_aa: CASSYKGAETQYF
j_call: TRBJ2-5
d_call: -
v_call: TRBV12-3/TRBV12-4
clone_size: -

cdr3_nt: TGTGCCAGCTCCCCCTCGGGCAGCCTCGGTGGCTACACCTTC
cdr3_aa: CASSPSGSLGGYTF
j_call: TRBJ1-2
d_call: -
v_call: TRBV6-4
clone_size: -

cdr3_nt: TGCGCCAGCAGCATACGTACTTGGCGGGGGCCCACAGATACGCAGTATTTT
cdr3_aa: CASSIRTWRGPTDTQYF
j_call: TRBJ2-3
d_call: -
v_call: TRBV5-1
clone_size: -

cdr3_nt: TGTGCCAGCAGCAGGCTGGGAGGGACAGGCTCCTACGAGCAGTACTTC
cdr3_aa: CASSRLGGTGSYEQYF
j_call: TRBJ2-7
d_call: -
v_call: TRBV7-9
clone_size: many

cdr3_nt: TGTGCCAGCAGTTCTGCGGGGTCCTACAATGAGCAGTTCTTC
cdr3_aa: CASSSAGSYNEQFF
j_call: TRBJ2-1
d_call: -
v_call: TRBV28
clone_size: -

cdr3_nt: TGTGCCAGCAGCTTCAGGGGGCAAGAGACCCAGTACTTC
cdr3_aa: CASSFRGQETQYF
j_call: TRBJ2-5
d_call: TRBD1
v_call: TRBV7-8
clone_size: -

cdr3_nt: TGCGCCAGCAGCTTAATACAGGGGGCCCGCTACAATGAGCAGTTCTTC
cdr3_aa: CASSLIQGARYNEQFF
j_call: TRBJ2-1
d_call: TRBD1
v_call: TRBV5-1
clone_size: -

cdr3_nt: TGTGCCAGCAGCTCGACAGGGGGCTCTGGAAACACCATATATTTT
cdr3_aa: CASSSTGGSGNTIYF
j_call: TRBJ1-3
d_call: TRBD1
v_call: TRBV13
clone_size: -

cdr3_nt: TGTGCCAGCAGCTTGGCAGTGACAGCCACTGAAGCTTTCTTT
cdr3_aa: CASSLAVTATEAFF
j_call: TRBJ1-1
d_call: -
v_call: TRBV5-4
clone_size: -

cdr3_nt: TGTGCCAGCAGCTTGACAGGGGTCGGACAGCCCCAGCATTTT
cdr3_aa: CASSLTGVGQPQHF
j_call: TRBJ1-5
d_call: TRBD1
v_call: TRBV11-2
clone_size: once

cdr3_nt: TGTGCCAGCACTCGGGGACTAAACAATCAGCCCCAGCATTTT
cdr3_aa: CASTRGLNNQPQHF
j_call: TRBJ1-5
d_call: -
v_call: TRBV28
clone_size: once

cdr3_nt: TGTGCCTGGAGTGTTGGGAGCCACGCATCCTACACCTTC
cdr3_aa: CAWSVGSHASYTF
j_call: TRBJ1-2
d_call: -
v_call: TRBV30
clone_size: -

cdr3_nt: TGTGCCAGCTCACCGTTGGGTGAGCAGCCCCAGCATTTT
cdr3_aa: CASSPLGEQPQHF
j_call: TRBJ1-5
d_call: -
v_call: TRBV18
clone_size: -

cdr3_nt: TGTGCCAGCAGTTCCCGTCTCAAGGGTGAAGCTTTCTTT
cdr3_aa: CASSSRLKGEAFF
j_call: TRBJ1-1
d_call: -
v_call: TRBV6-5
clone_size: -

cdr3_nt: TGTGCCAGCAGCTTTTTTGGGACAGGGTCCTACAATGAGCAGTTCTTC
cdr3_aa: CASSFFGTGSYNEQFF
j_call: TRBJ2-1
d_call: TRBD1
v_call: TRBV5-8
clone_size: -

cdr3_nt: TGTGCCAGCAGCCAAGGGGTAGCGGCCACCGGGGAGCTGTTTTTT
cdr3_aa: CASSQGVAATGELFF
j_call: TRBJ2-2
d_call: -
v_call: TRBV4-2
clone_size: -

cdr3_nt: TGTGCCAGTAAGTTCTCGGCAGACCAAGAGACCCAGTACTTC
cdr3_aa: CASKFSADQETQYF
j_call: TRBJ2-5
d_call: -
v_call: TRBV19
clone_size: -

cdr3_nt: TGCGCCAGCAGCCGGGGGTCCGGAAACACCATATATTTT
cdr3_aa: CASSRGSGNTIYF
j_call: TRBJ1-3
d_call: -
v_call: TRBV4-1
clone_size: -

cdr3_nt: TGTGCCAGCAGCTTAATTCCAGGAGCCTACGAGCAGTACTTC
cdr3_aa: CASSLIPGAYEQYF
j_call: TRBJ2-7
d_call: -
v_call: TRBV7-2
clone_size: few

cdr3_nt: TGTGCCAGCAGCTCCCGTACGAGGGGGTCCTACAATGAGCAGTTCTTC
cdr3_aa: CASSSRTRGSYNEQFF
j_call: TRBJ2-1
d_call: -
v_call: TRBV11-3
clone_size: medium-sized

cdr3_nt: TGCGCCAGCAGCCAGGGGACTGGGGTTGATACGCAGTATTTT
cdr3_aa: CASSQGTGVDTQYF
j_call: TRBJ2-3
d_call: -
v_call: TRBV4-1
clone_size: -

cdr3_nt: TGTGCCAGCAGCAGGGGACCCAATAACTATGGCTACACCTTC
cdr3_aa: CASSRGPNNYGYTF
j_call: TRBJ1-2
d_call: -
v_call: TRBV28
clone_size: -

cdr3_nt: TGCAGCGTTACAACAGGGGGGACTAATGAAAAACTGTTTTTT
cdr3_aa: CSVTTGGTNEKLFF
j_call: TRBJ1-4
d_call: TRBD1
v_call: TRBV29-1
clone_size: -

cdr3_nt: TGCGCCAGCAGCCTGGAGGGGGTTGGTGAAGCTTTCTTT
cdr3_aa: CASSLEGVGEAFF
j_call: TRBJ1-1
d_call: -
v_call: TRBV5-1
clone_size: -

cdr3_nt: TGTGCCAGCAGTTTATTCCAGGAGGACGAGCAGTACTTC
cdr3_aa: CASSLFQEDEQYF
j_call: TRBJ2-7
d_call: -
v_call: TRBV12-3/TRBV12-4
clone_size: -